This section outlines one TCR beta chain sequence together with its context. Antigen specificity is unknown. This specimen comes from a study of T cells in narcolepsy. Study-level results: Reportedly, autoreactive clonotypes were serially detected in patients' blood but not controls'. HCRT-specific and TRIB2-specific autoreactive clonotypes appeared among same-patient CSF and blood CD4+ clonotypes. In some patient and control memory CD4+ samples, autoreactive clones were absent.

Method: immunoSEQ multiplex PCR; TCRdb's copy keeps in-frame clones and lacks some. The sample contains 25,000 to 35,000 clones, less than 90% of which appear only once. Germline CDR1 and CDR2: MRHNA and SNTAGT. Trimming cost V 4 bases and J 4 bases; bases outside gene matches: 4. CDR3 length equals 14 residues. The receptor was derived from a human donor in good health. V and J are TRBV6-4 and TRBJ2-1, with 7 nucleotides matching TRBD2. Sample: memory (CD45RA-) CD4+ T cells from blood. The CDR3, as DNA: TGTGCCAGCAGTGTGGGGGGGTCTTACAATGAGCAGTTCTTC. It yields the protein CASSVGGSYNEQFF.